This record covers a single T cell receptor (beta chain). The data were obtained in a study of OX40 agonist ivuxolimab in advanced cancers. Study background: Three patients responded partially, comprising one with hepatocellular carcinoma and two with cutaneous melanoma.

The table came from immunoSEQ multiplex PCR; TCRdb's copy has only in-frame clones and leaves some out. The sample yields 65,000 to 70,000 clones, roughly 80% seen once. Sequencing used CD4+ or CD8+ T cells sorted from blood, obtained in a trial of the OX40 agonist ivuxolimab. The source is an adult with an advanced solid tumor such as melanoma, head and neck, liver or kidney cancer.

CDR3 residues: CASTDPAETQYF. CDR3 in DNA: TGTGCCAGCACTGACCCCGCGGAGACCCAGTACTTC. This chain connects TRBV6-1 to TRBJ2-5; D unresolved. Trimming pared 7 bases from V and 5 bases from J, leaving 11 bases between. The CDR3 is 12 amino acids. CDR1 is MNHNS and CDR2 is SASEGT in the germline V gene.